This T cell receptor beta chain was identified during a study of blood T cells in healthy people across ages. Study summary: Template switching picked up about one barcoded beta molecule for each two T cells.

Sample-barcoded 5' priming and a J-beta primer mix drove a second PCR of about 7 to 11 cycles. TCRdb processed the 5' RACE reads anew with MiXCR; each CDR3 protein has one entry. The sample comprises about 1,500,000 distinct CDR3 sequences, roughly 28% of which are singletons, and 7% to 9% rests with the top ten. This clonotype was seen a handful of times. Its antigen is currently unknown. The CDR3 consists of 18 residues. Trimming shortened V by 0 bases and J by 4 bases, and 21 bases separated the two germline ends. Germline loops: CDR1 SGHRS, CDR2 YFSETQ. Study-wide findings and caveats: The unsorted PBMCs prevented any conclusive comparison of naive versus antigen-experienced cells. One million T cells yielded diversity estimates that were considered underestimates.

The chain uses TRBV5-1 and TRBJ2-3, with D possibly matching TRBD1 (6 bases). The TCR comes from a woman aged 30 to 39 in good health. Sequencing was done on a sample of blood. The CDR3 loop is CASSLGPTGGSFSDTQYF. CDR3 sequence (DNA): TGCGCCAGCAGCTTGGGCCCGACAGGCGGAAGTTTTTCAGATACGCAGTATTTT.